Shown below are 28 T cell receptor beta chains from a single sample sequenced in a study of T cells of healthy individuals. TCRdb called the 5' RACE reads again in MiXCR, with one record for every CDR3 protein. In the table there are 95,000 to 100,000 distinct CDR3 sequences, around 17% of which are singletons. These receptors came from a human donor in good health.

V usage is TRBV28 and J usage is TRBJ1-2; 7 positions agree with TRBD1. V lost 7 bases and J lost 3; bases outside the gene matches: 8. The CDR3 is made up of 14 amino acids. Germline CDR1 MDHEN, CDR2 SYDVKM. CDR3 amino acids: CASNRQGEDYGYTF. The CDR3, as DNA: TGTGCCAGCAACCGACAGGGTGAGGACTATGGCTACACCTTC.

The CDR3 loop is CASSLGWTSEATDTQYF. CDR3 nucleotide sequence: TGTGCCAGCAGCTTGGGGTGGACTAGCGAGGCCACAGATACGCAGTATTTT. The chain employs TRBV5-6 and TRBJ2-3; 9 bases fit TRBD2. Germline CDR1 SGHDT, CDR2 YYEEEE. V lost 0 bases and J lost 2; bases outside the gene matches: 7. The CDR3 length is 17 residues. Looking up the rest from reference TRBV5-6 and TRBJ2-3 gives the full variable domain: DAGVTQSPTHLIKTRGQQVTLRCSPKSGHDTVSWYQQALGQGPQFIFQYYEEEERQRGNFPDRFSGHQFPNYSSELNVNALLLGDSALYLCASSLGWTSEATDTQYFGPGTRLTVL.

This clonotype was counted at least ten times. The chain couples TRBV7-2 to TRBJ2-3; D is unresolved. With 6 bases removed from V and 2 bases from J, the gap between germline ends came to 6 bases. The CDR3 runs to 12 residues. CDR1 SGHTA and CDR2 FQGNSA come from the germline V gene. The DNA of the CDR3 is TGTGCCAGCAGTCCTCCCACAGATACGCAGTATTTT. Translated: CASSPPTDTQYF.

In this sample, this clonotype turned up a few times. The chain recombines TRBV30 with TRBJ1-2; 9 nucleotides align to TRBD1. This CDR3 has 14 residues. Per germline, CDR1 GTSNPN and CDR2 SVGIG (reference sequence). The V and J ends lost 4 bases and 2 bases, in that order; junction bases with no gene match: 5. The CDR3 loop is CAWIPGQGNYGYTF. Written as DNA, the CDR3 is TGTGCCTGGATTCCGGGACAGGGAAACTATGGCTACACCTTC.

Concerning this clonotype itself: A much more abundant neighbour one base away suggests this may be a read error. This chain uses TRBV11-2 with TRBJ2-7; no definite D call. Trimming stripped 0 bases from V and 3 bases from J, with 9 bases between. The CDR3 loop spans 14 amino acids. From germline, CDR1 is SGHAT and CDR2 FQNNGV. The CDR3 DNA reads as TGTGCCAGCAGCTTAGAACGGAACCTCTACGAGCAGTACTTC. Translated: CASSLERNLYEQYF.

A note on this clonotype: One junction end does not reproduce the germline sequence, and a read error may be involved. The chain couples TRBV9 to TRBJ1-1; D call uncertain. Germline CDR1 reads SGDLS; CDR2 reads YYNGEE. The CDR3 is 11 amino acids. The CDR3, as DNA: TGTGCCAGCAGCGTAGGGTCTAGTCGAACGTTT. It specifies CASSVGSSRTF.

V usage is TRBV7-8 and J usage is TRBJ1-1; 8 bases align to TRBD1. The CDR3 covers 16 residues. The ends lost 2 bases at V and 8 bases at J; junction bases unmatched: 13. Per germline, CDR1 SGHVS and CDR2 FQNEAQ. CDR3 amino acids: CASSLWGGQAPSEAFF. CDR3 sequence (DNA): TGTGCCAGCAGCTTATGGGGGGGACAGGCCCCCTCGGAAGCTTTCTTT.

The rearrangement uses TRBV7-3 and TRBJ2-2; TRBD2 matches 8 bases. V lost 5 bases, J lost 0 bases, and 2 bases stayed unmatched. Germline CDR1 SGHTA, CDR2 FQGTGA. CDR3 length: 15 amino acids. CDR3 nucleotide sequence: TGTGCCAGCAGCCGGGGGGGCGCGAACACCGGGGAGCTGTTTTTT. The encoded protein is CASSRGGANTGELFF.

The chain couples TRBV12-3 or TRBV12-4 to TRBJ1-5; 8 bases line up with TRBD1. The CDR3 is made up of 15 amino acids. J gave up 2 bases and V 7 bases, and 7 bases lay outside the gene matches. The CDR3 loop is CASKPGQAGNQPQHF. As DNA, the CDR3 is TGTGCCAGCAAACCGGGACAGGCTGGCAATCAGCCCCAGCATTTT.

The CDR3 reads CASSLGTSGRYNEQFF. CDR3 nucleotide sequence: TGTGCCAGCAGCTTAGGAACTAGCGGGAGATACAATGAGCAGTTCTTC. The chain uses TRBV7-2 and TRBJ2-1, with TRBD2 matching over 11 bases. The CDR3 has 16 amino acids. After removal of 1 base from V and 4 bases from J, the junction contained 3 bases not matched to a gene. CDR1 SGHTA and CDR2 FQGNSA come from the germline V gene.

This clonotype was counted between two and nine times. The J gene is TRBJ1-5, the V gene TRBV20-1, with no clear D. This CDR3 comprises 12 residues. Trimming shortened V by 3 bases and J by 5 bases, and 8 bases separated the two germline ends. Germline CDR1 is DFQATT and CDR2 is SNEGSKA (reference sequence). CDR3 DNA sequence: TGCAGTGCTAGGGTTTCCGATCAGCCCCAGCATTTT. Amino acids: CSARVSDQPQHF.

The chain links TRBV5-1 to TRBJ2-7; D gene unclear. V lost 3 bases, J lost 4 bases, and 11 bases lay in between. The germline CDR1 and CDR2 sequences are SGHRS and YFSETQ. CDR3 length equals 13 residues. The CDR3 DNA follows: TGCGCCAGCAGCTCAGATCATGGATACGAGCAGTACTTC. Translating it yields CASSSDHGYEQYF.

This clonotype came up a few times. V gene TRBV6-6 combines with J gene TRBJ2-5, with D possibly matching TRBD2 (7 bases). V lost 2 bases, J lost 4 bases, and 11 bases lay in between. Germline lookup yields CDR1 MNHNY and CDR2 SVGAGI (reference sequence). The length of the CDR3 is 14 residues. The CDR3 sequence: CASSYGGGAETQYF. The CDR3 bases are TGTGCCAGCAGTTACGGGGGGGGGGCAGAGACCCAGTACTTC.

The chain carries TRBV28 and TRBJ2-1; D is unclear. This CDR3 is built from 14 residues. Germline CDR1 is MDHEN and CDR2 is SYDVKM. Trimming removed 3 bases from V and 0 bases from J, with 6 bases in between. DNA for the CDR3: TGTGCCAGCAGTTTGCTGGACTCCTACAATGAGCAGTTCTTC. Protein sequence: CASSLLDSYNEQFF. Supplemented by reference TRBV28 and TRBJ2-1, the full variable domain reads DVKVTQSSRYLVKRTGEKVFLECVQDMDHENMFWYRQDPGLGLRLIYFSYDVKMKEKGDIPEGYSVSREKKERFSLILESASTNQTSMYLCASSLLDSYNEQFFGPGTRLTVL.

The chain employs TRBV6-1 and TRBJ2-3; 9 nucleotides match TRBD1. Per the germline V gene, CDR1 is MNHNS and CDR2 is SASEGT. Trimming took 6 bases from V and 5 from J; bases not matched to a gene: 6. CDR3 length: 14 amino acids. CDR3 residues: CASRTGGGVDTQYF. DNA of the CDR3: TGTGCCAGCAGAACAGGGGGCGGAGTAGATACGCAGTATTTT.

This clonotype came up many times. The genes are TRBV6-2 or TRBV6-3 and TRBJ2-1; D possibly corresponds to TRBD1 (5 bases). This CDR3 is 13 amino acids long. V gave up 6 bases and J gave up 6 bases, with 12 bases separating them. CDR1 is MNHEY, CDR2 SVGEGT, per germline. CDR3 sequence reads: CASRYTGINEQFF. The CDR3, as DNA: TGTGCCAGCAGATACACAGGTATCAATGAGCAGTTCTTC.

This clonotype was observed many times. The chain carries TRBV29-1 and TRBJ2-7; a possible D gene is TRBD1 (6 bases). The CDR3 loop spans 13 amino acids. Germline lookup yields CDR1 SQVTM and CDR2 ANQGSEA. Trimming took 4 bases from V and 1 from J, leaving 11 bases between them. CDR3 sequence reads: CSVGQDLSYEQYF. Written as DNA, the CDR3 is TGCAGCGTTGGACAGGACCTGTCCTACGAGCAGTACTTC.

CDR3 residues: CATTGGGEQYF. As DNA, the CDR3 is TGTGCCACCACAGGAGGGGGGGAGCAGTACTTC. This chain joins TRBV10-3 and TRBJ2-7, with D perhaps matching TRBD1 or TRBD2 (6 bases each). Looked up from germline, CDR1 is ENHRY and CDR2 is SYGVKD. CDR3 length: 11 amino acids. V dropped 10 bases and J dropped 7 bases, with 14 bases sitting between them.

In this sample, this clonotype turned up once. A much larger clone lies a single base off, so this may be a read error. The chain links TRBV18 to TRBJ1-4, with D unclear. Trimming took 2 bases from V and 10 from J, leaving 20 bases between them. From germline, CDR1 is KGHSH and CDR2 LQKENI. CDR3 length: 16 amino acids. The CDR3 here is CASSPGVDGGDGKLFF. Here the CDR3 DNA reads TGTGCCAGCTCACCAGGGGTAGATGGCGGCGATGGAAAACTGTTTTTT. The full variable domain, in which reference TRBV18 and TRBJ1-4 provide the parts outside the CDR3, is NAGVMQNPRHLVRRRGQEARLRCSPMKGHSHVYWYRQLPEEGLKFMVYLQKENIIDESGMPKERFSAEFPKEGPSILRIQQVVRGDSAAYFCASSPGVDGGDGKLFFGSGTQLSVL.

This clonotype was detected only a few times. The V gene is TRBV5-1, the J gene TRBJ2-7; D ambiguous. V was trimmed by 1 base and J by 2 bases, leaving 7 bases between them. Per the germline V gene, CDR1 is SGHRS and CDR2 is YFSETQ. The CDR3 has 13 amino acids. CDR3 sequence: CASSLPGTYEQYF. As DNA, the CDR3 is TGCGCCAGCAGCTTGCCAGGCACCTACGAGCAGTACTTC.

V gene TRBV25-1 combines with J gene TRBJ2-5; 11 nucleotides agree with TRBD2. This CDR3 has 14 residues. Trimming at V came to 7 bases and at J to 4 bases, leaving 5 bases not matched to a gene. Germline assignment: CDR1 MGHDK and CDR2 SYGVNS. The CDR3 DNA reads as TGTGCCAGCATGCTAGCGGGAGGTTCAGAGACCCAGTACTTC. Translated, it gives CASMLAGGSETQYF. Looking up the rest from reference TRBV25-1 and TRBJ2-5 gives the full variable domain: EADIYQTPRYLVIGTGKKITLECSQTMGHDKMYWYQQDPGMELHLIHYSYGVNSTEKGDLSSESTVSRIRTEHFPLTLESARPSHTSQYLCASMLAGGSETQYFGPGTRLLVL.

This clonotype came up many times. This sequence joins TRBV4-1 and TRBJ1-1; the D is unclear. The germline V gene encodes CDR1 MGHRA and CDR2 YSYEKL. The CDR3 has 14 residues. Trimming removed 1 base at V and 0 bases at J, with 6 bases between. CDR3 sequence reads: CASSQGPMNTEAFF. The CDR3, as DNA: TGCGCCAGCAGCCAAGGACCCATGAACACTGAAGCTTTCTTT.

This clonotype was detected many times. V gene TRBV29-1 combines with J gene TRBJ1-3; 9 bases agree with TRBD1. V shed 4 bases, J shed 4 bases, and the junction held 2 bases outside the gene matches. This CDR3 has 13 amino acids. Looked up from germline, CDR1 is SQVTM and CDR2 is ANQGSEA. The CDR3 spells CSVGQGEGNTIYF. The DNA for the CDR3 is TGCAGCGTTGGACAGGGGGAAGGAAACACCATATATTTT.

This chain uses TRBV28 with TRBJ1-1; D uncertain. The CDR3 is 12 amino acids. V was trimmed by 2 bases and J by 4 bases, leaving 5 bases between them. Germline loops: CDR1 MDHEN, CDR2 SYDVKM. The CDR3 nucleotides are TGTGCCAGCAGTTTAGCAGGCACTGAAGCTTTCTTT. Translated: CASSLAGTEAFF.

The V gene is TRBV20-1, the J gene TRBJ2-7; 11 bases match TRBD2. V was clipped by 6 bases and J by 8 bases; unmatched bases: 6. The germline gives CDR1 DFQATT, CDR2 SNEGSKA (reference sequence). The CDR3 is 12 residues long. CDR3 in amino acids: CSALLAGVQQYF. DNA for the CDR3: TGCAGTGCCCTACTAGCGGGAGTCCAGCAGTACTTC.

The table lists this clonotype with a few counts. The rearrangement uses TRBV15 and TRBJ2-2; 9 bases are a match to TRBD2. J was trimmed by 4 bases and V by 0 bases; bases with no gene match: 6. Per germline, CDR1 LNHNV and CDR2 YYDKDF (reference sequence). This CDR3 is built from 17 residues. In nucleotides, the CDR3 is TGTGCCACCAGCAGAGATTCGAGCGGGGGGTTCACCGGGGAGCTGTTTTTT. Its translation is CATSRDSSGGFTGELFF.

This chain uses TRBV6-5 with TRBJ2-5; TRBD2 matches 10 bases. The CDR3 consists of 15 residues. Trimming took 6 bases from V and 1 from J; bases not matched to a gene: 5. Germline V gene sequence: CDR1 MNHEY, CDR2 SVGAGI. CDR3 sequence: CASRPSGGSQETQYF. The DNA of the CDR3 is TGTGCCAGCAGGCCTAGCGGGGGTTCCCAAGAGACCCAGTACTTC.

The V gene is TRBV5-4, the J gene TRBJ2-7; D call uncertain. The CDR3 has 15 amino acids. Germline V lookup: CDR1 SGHNT, CDR2 YYREEE (reference sequence). Trimming stripped 1 base from V and 4 bases from J, with 15 bases between. The CDR3 loop reads CASSLIDGAAYEQYF. CDR3 sequence (DNA): TGTGCCAGCAGCTTGATCGACGGAGCAGCGTACGAGCAGTACTTC.